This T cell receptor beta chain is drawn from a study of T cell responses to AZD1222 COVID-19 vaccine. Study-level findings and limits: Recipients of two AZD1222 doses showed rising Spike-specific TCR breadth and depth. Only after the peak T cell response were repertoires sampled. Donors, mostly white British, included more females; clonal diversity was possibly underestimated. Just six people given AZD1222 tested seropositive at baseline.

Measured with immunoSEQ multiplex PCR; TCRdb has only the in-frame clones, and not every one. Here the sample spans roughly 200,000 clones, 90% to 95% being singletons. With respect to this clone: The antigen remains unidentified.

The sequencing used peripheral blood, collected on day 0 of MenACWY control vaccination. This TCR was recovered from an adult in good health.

CDR3 DNA sequence: TGTGCCAGCAGTCAGGGATACTATGGCTACACCTTC. Translation: CASSQGYYGYTF. This rearrangement joins TRBV6-6 to TRBJ1-2, with TRBD1 as a possible D gene (5 bases). V lost 5 bases, J lost 3 bases, and 7 bases lay in between. The germline gives CDR1 MNHNY, CDR2 SVGAGI (reference sequence). This CDR3 is 12 amino acids long.